This T cell receptor (beta chain) was identified in a study of blood T cell repertoires in COVID-19. The overall study: Material from acute and convalescent COVID-19 was sourced from the United States, Italy and Spain.

In germline, CDR1 is LNHNV, CDR2 YYDKDF (reference sequence). This CDR3 has 13 residues. V gave up 4 bases and J gave up 6 bases, with 13 bases separating them. The participants were between roughly 18 and 89 years old and came from under 25 US areas. Per the original data handling: Amplifying reference gene primers gave estimates of nucleated cell counts. TCRdb's copy holds only in-frame clones and misses some; the assay was immunoSEQ multiplex PCR. V, J and clone size were drawn from that table, and D and trimming were deduced from the DNA. The table has approximately 450,000 clones, around 87% seen once.

The sequenced material came from PBMCs or T cells enriched from blood (not recorded which). V usage is TRBV15 and J usage is TRBJ2-7, with D possibly TRBD2 on 5 matching bases. This receptor was taken from a man between 25 and 39 years old who had recovered from COVID-19. CDR3 DNA: TGTGCCACCAGCACACCCCAGAGGGCCGAGCAGTACTTC. Its protein product is CATSTPQRAEQYF.